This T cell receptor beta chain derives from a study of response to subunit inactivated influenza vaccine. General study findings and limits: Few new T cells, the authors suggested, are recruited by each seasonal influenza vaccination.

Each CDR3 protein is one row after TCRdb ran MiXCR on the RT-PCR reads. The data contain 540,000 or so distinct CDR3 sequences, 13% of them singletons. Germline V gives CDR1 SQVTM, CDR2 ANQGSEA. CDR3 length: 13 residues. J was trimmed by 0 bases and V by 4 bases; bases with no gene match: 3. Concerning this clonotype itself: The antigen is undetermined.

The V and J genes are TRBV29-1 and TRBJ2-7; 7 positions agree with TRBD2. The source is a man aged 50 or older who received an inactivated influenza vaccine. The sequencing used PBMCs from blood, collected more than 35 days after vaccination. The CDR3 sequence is CSVGLAPSYEQYF. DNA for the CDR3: TGCAGCGTTGGACTAGCCCCCTCCTACGAGCAGTACTTC.